The 28 T cell receptor beta chains given below trace back to one sample, sequenced in a study of OX40 agonist ivuxolimab in advanced cancers. Produced via immunoSEQ multiplex PCR; TCRdb's table is partial and in-frame only. The data hold about 58,000 clones, with 82% observed a single time. The sequencing used CD4+ or CD8+ T cells sorted from blood, collected in a trial of the OX40 agonist ivuxolimab. The receptors stem from an adult with an advanced solid tumor such as melanoma, head and neck, liver or kidney cancer.

The chain joins TRBV4-3 to TRBJ2-7; 7 bases line up with TRBD1. The germline gives CDR1 LGHNA, CDR2 YSLEER. The CDR3 covers 17 residues. J lost 2 bases, V lost 5 bases, and 15 bases had no gene match. The CDR3 DNA sequence: TGCGCCAGCAGCTTACGGACAGGCCTAATTTCGACCTACGAGCAGTACTTC. Its translation is CASSLRTGLISTYEQYF.

The rearrangement links TRBV5-8 to TRBJ1-5; tentatively, D is TRBD1 (6 bases). Germline CDR1 reads SGHTS; CDR2 reads YDEGEE. This CDR3 contains 16 residues. V was cut by 0 bases and J by 0 bases, with 10 bases left in between. The CDR3 nucleotides read TGTGCCAGCAGCTTGGAAGAGGGACATAGCAATCAGCCCCAGCATTTT. Translating gives CASSLEEGHSNQPQHF. The full variable domain, its missing parts supplied by reference TRBV5-8 and TRBJ1-5, is EAGVTQSPTHLIKTRGQQATLRCSPISGHTSVYWYQQALGLGLQFLLWYDEGEERNRGNFPPRFSGRQFPNYSSELNVNALELEDSALYLCASSLEEGHSNQPQHFGDGTRLSIL.

This chain uses TRBV11-2 with TRBJ1-4; 9 bases fit TRBD1. V dropped 6 bases and J dropped 4; count of bases not matched to a gene: 9. Germline-derived CDR1 and CDR2 are SGHAT and FQNNGV. This CDR3 is 16 amino acids long. CDR3 amino acids: CASSPPDRGNNEKLFF. The CDR3 coding sequence is TGTGCCAGCAGTCCCCCAGACAGGGGGAATAATGAAAAACTGTTTTTT.

CDR3 sequence reads: CASSSLDTYTGELFF. In DNA form, the CDR3 reads TGTGCCAGCAGCAGCCTGGACACCTACACCGGGGAGCTGTTTTTT. The chain has TRBV5-8 and TRBJ2-2; the D gene is possibly TRBD1 (5 bases). The germline V gene has CDR1 SGHTS and CDR2 YDEGEE. Trimming removed 4 bases at V and 3 bases at J, with 13 bases between. The CDR3 contains 15 residues.

The chain uses TRBV28 and TRBJ1-2; no reliable D call. V lost 4 bases and J 3 bases, leaving 12 bases between the germline ends. In germline, CDR1 is MDHEN, CDR2 SYDVKM. The CDR3 loop spans 14 amino acids. CDR3 loop: CASSSTPNYYGYTF. CDR3 bases: TGTGCCAGCAGTTCCACCCCTAATTACTATGGCTACACCTTC.

The CDR3 bases are TGTGCTAGTGGTTTGGCCGGGGGCAGGCGATTCTACGAGCAGTACTTC. It specifies CASGLAGGRRFYEQYF. The V gene is TRBV12-5, the J gene TRBJ2-7; D might be TRBD1 or TRBD2, each matching 6 bases. The CDR3 runs 16 residues. CDR1 and CDR2 (germline): LGHNT, FRNRAP. V was shortened by 1 base and J by 3 bases, with 16 bases between the two germline ends.

The chain recombines TRBV4-2 with TRBJ2-3; 9 nucleotides match TRBD2. The CDR3 consists of 18 residues. CDR1 and CDR2 (germline): LGHNA, YNFKEQ. Trimming cost V 8 bases and J 2 bases; bases outside gene matches: 17. This CDR3 reads CASAFSSGGTSYTDTQYF. The CDR3 nucleotides read TGTGCCAGCGCGTTTTCAAGCGGGGGGACCTCTTACACAGATACGCAGTATTTT.

This chain connects TRBV19 to TRBJ1-3; unclear D gene. CDR3 length: 15 amino acids. With 5 bases removed from V and 1 base from J, the gap between germline ends came to 12 bases. In germline, CDR1 is LNHDA, CDR2 SQIVND (reference sequence). The CDR3 bases are TGTGCCAGTAGTTTGGGGATGGTATCTGGAAACACCATATATTTT. This translates into CASSLGMVSGNTIYF.

The genes are TRBV6-6 and TRBJ2-2; 12 nucleotides line up with TRBD1. Germline-derived CDR1 and CDR2 are MNHNY and SVGAGI (reference sequence). V lost 6 bases to trimming and J lost 5 bases; unmatched junction nucleotides: 4. CDR3 length: 15 amino acids. CDR3 nucleotide sequence: TGTGCCAGCAGGTCGGGACAGGGGGCGACCGGGGAGCTGTTTTTT. This encodes CASRSGQGATGELFF.

This clone was counted once. V usage is TRBV4-2 and J usage is TRBJ1-2; no clear D. V lost 0 bases and J 4 bases, leaving 9 bases between the germline ends. CDR1 LGHNA and CDR2 YNFKEQ come from the germline V gene. The CDR3 contains 14 residues. CDR3 DNA sequence: TGTGCCAGCAGCCAAGATGTACGGGCCTATGGCTACACCTTC. This sequence encodes CASSQDVRAYGYTF.

V gene TRBV5-4 combines with J gene TRBJ2-5; 11 positions agree with TRBD2. This CDR3 is 14 amino acids long. Germline V gene lookup returns CDR1 SGHNT and CDR2 YYREEE (reference sequence). With 7 bases clipped from V and 4 bases from J, the junction kept 6 bases outside the gene matches. The CDR3 sequence is CASGLGLAGETQYF. For the CDR3, the DNA is TGTGCCAGCGGCCTAGGACTAGCGGGAGAGACCCAGTACTTC.

The V gene is TRBV5-1, the J gene TRBJ2-3; no reliable D call. The germline gives CDR1 SGHRS, CDR2 YFSETQ. V was trimmed by 3 bases and J by 5 bases, leaving 10 bases between them. This CDR3 has 13 amino acids. Written as DNA, the CDR3 is TGCGCCAGCAGCTCCCTCGCAGAAGATACGCAGTATTTT. This translates into CASSSLAEDTQYF.

This chain joins TRBV7-6 and TRBJ2-2; possibly TRBD2 for D (6 bases). V lost 2 bases, J lost 3 bases, and 13 bases lay in between. This CDR3 contains 16 residues. CDR1 SGHVS and CDR2 FNYEAQ come from the germline V gene. The CDR3 DNA sequence: TGTGCCAGCAGCTTAAGGGACGGGAGATACACCGGGGAGCTGTTTTTT. Translated: CASSLRDGRYTGELFF.

J is TRBJ2-1 and V is TRBV19; 10 positions agree with TRBD2. The CDR3 has 14 amino acids. Trimming at V came to 9 bases and at J to 6 bases, leaving 8 bases not matched to a gene. The germline CDR1 and CDR2 sequences are LNHDA and SQIVND (reference sequence). CDR3 coding DNA: TGTGCCAGCAGAGCGGGAGGGCCTTTCAATGAGCAGTTCTTC. This gives the protein CASRAGGPFNEQFF.

The genes are TRBV7-6 and TRBJ2-2; TRBD1 aligns across 8 bases. This CDR3 has 16 residues. From germline, CDR1 is SGHVS and CDR2 FNYEAQ. V lost 5 bases, J lost 5 bases, and 10 bases stayed unmatched. The CDR3 DNA reads TGTGCCAGCAGCCCCCGGACAGGGAGAGGGACCGGGGAGCTGTTTTTT. It is translated as CASSPRTGRGTGELFF.

The CDR3 spells CASRKQGRETQYF. Here the CDR3 DNA reads TGTGCCAGCAGGAAACAGGGAAGGGAGACCCAGTACTTC. The rearrangement links TRBV2 to TRBJ2-5; a possible D gene is TRBD1 (6 bases). The CDR3 has 13 residues. CDR1 and CDR2 (germline): SNHLY, FYNNEI. Trimming removed 6 bases from V and 5 bases from J, with 13 bases in between.

The gene calls are TRBV2 and TRBJ1-5; the D is unclear. CDR3 size: 14 residues. V was trimmed by 0 bases and J by 7 bases, leaving 10 bases between them. The germline V gene has CDR1 SNHLY and CDR2 FYNNEI. This CDR3 reads CASSEAPKGQPQHF. The CDR3 nucleotides read TGTGCCAGCAGTGAAGCTCCCAAAGGGCAGCCCCAGCATTTT.

The gene calls are TRBV5-1 and TRBJ1-1; the D gene is possibly TRBD1 (5 bases). This CDR3 has 13 amino acids. CDR1 and CDR2 from the germline V gene are SGHRS and YFSETQ. Trimming cost V 2 bases and J 5 bases, with 10 bases left between them. This CDR3 is CASSFTAGTEAFF. CDR3 sequence (DNA): TGCGCCAGCAGCTTCACGGCAGGGACTGAAGCTTTCTTT.

The chain carries TRBV11-3 and TRBJ1-1; no reliable D call. The ends were cut back, 1 base at V and 3 bases at J, with 9 bases in the middle. The CDR3 has 14 residues. Per germline, CDR1 SGHNT and CDR2 YENEEA. The CDR3 DNA is TGTGCCAGCAGCTTAGGAGGGCGACACACTGAAGCTTTCTTT. Translating gives CASSLGGRHTEAFF.

This clone was recorded a few times. The chain recombines TRBV30 with TRBJ2-7; D perhaps matches TRBD2 (5 bases). The CDR3 spans 16 residues. Germline assignment: CDR1 GTSNPN and CDR2 SVGIG (reference sequence). Trimming pared 1 base from V and 7 bases from J, leaving 23 bases between. The CDR3 protein is CAWSGAGIGLGREQYF. The CDR3 DNA sequence: TGTGCCTGGAGTGGGGCGGGCATCGGTTTGGGCCGGGAGCAGTACTTC.

The V gene is TRBV29-1, the J gene TRBJ2-1; no clear D. There are 15 residues in the CDR3. Trimming removed 4 bases from V and 2 bases from J, with 15 bases in between. CDR1 and CDR2 from the germline V gene are SQVTM and ANQGSEA. The CDR3 loop is CSVGGPRSTYNEQFF. CDR3 bases: TGCAGCGTTGGAGGCCCTAGGTCTACCTACAATGAGCAGTTCTTC.

The table lists this clone with a few counts. The chain recombines TRBV6-6 with TRBJ1-4; D is possibly TRBD1 (5 bases). Germline lookup yields CDR1 MNHNY and CDR2 SVGAGI (reference sequence). The V end was cut by 5 bases, the J end by 5 bases, with 9 bases between. This CDR3 comprises 13 residues. The CDR3 spells CASSRDWNEKLFF. CDR3 nucleotides: TGTGCCAGCAGTAGGGACTGGAATGAAAAACTGTTTTTT.

The chain employs TRBV11-2 and TRBJ1-1; 9 bases match TRBD1. Looked up from germline, CDR1 is SGHAT and CDR2 is FQNNGV. The CDR3 loop spans 14 amino acids. J gave up 4 bases and V 1 base, and 1 base lay outside the gene matches. The CDR3 loop reads CASSLGDRVTEAFF. The CDR3 DNA reads as TGTGCCAGCAGCTTAGGGGACAGGGTCACTGAAGCTTTCTTT.

The chain carries TRBV9 and TRBJ2-7; D possibly corresponds to TRBD2 (5 bases). V was shortened by 3 bases and J by 7 bases, with 17 bases between the two germline ends. Germline CDR1 SGDLS, CDR2 YYNGEE. The CDR3 is 14 residues long. CDR3 in DNA: TGTGCCAGCAGCGCGGAGGTAGCCGAGGGAGAGCAGTACTTC. Translated: CASSAEVAEGEQYF. Filled out from reference TRBV9 and TRBJ2-7, the complete variable domain reads DSGVTQTPKHLITATGQRVTLRCSPRSGDLSVYWYQQSLDQGLQFLIQYYNGEERAKGNILERFSAQQFPDLHSELNLSSLELGDSALYFCASSAEVAEGEQYFGPGTRLTVT.

The chain combines TRBV7-6 with TRBJ1-2; D unclear. The CDR3 contains 13 residues. Germline assignment: CDR1 SGHVS and CDR2 FNYEAQ. V lost 5 bases, J lost 11 bases, and 18 bases lay in between. The CDR3 DNA follows: TGTGCCAGCAGCCCCCGGGCGTCTATTAGGTACACCTTC. Amino acid sequence: CASSPRASIRYTF.

The gene calls are TRBV4-1 and TRBJ2-3; D call uncertain. The V end was cut by 0 bases, the J end by 2 bases, with 12 bases between. This CDR3 comprises 16 residues. Per germline, CDR1 MGHRA and CDR2 YSYEKL. Here the CDR3 reads CASSQEGIRVTDTQYF. CDR3 DNA: TGCGCCAGCAGCCAAGAGGGCATACGGGTCACAGATACGCAGTATTTT.

The CDR3 DNA follows: TGTGCCAGCAGCTTAGGGCAGGGGGCTATCGTGTACGAGCAGTACTTC. This encodes CASSLGQGAIVYEQYF. The gene calls are TRBV11-3 and TRBJ2-7; 8 bases map to TRBD1. The V and J ends lost 1 base and 4 bases, in that order; junction bases with no gene match: 9. Per the germline V gene, CDR1 is SGHNT and CDR2 is YENEEA. The CDR3 spans 16 residues.

V gene TRBV7-6 combines with J gene TRBJ1-6, with unresolved D. CDR1 is SGHVS, CDR2 FNYEAQ, per germline. Trimming shortened V by 2 bases and J by 5 bases, and 13 bases separated the two germline ends. The CDR3 is 16 residues long. The CDR3 DNA sequence: TGTGCCAGCAGCTTAAGATTGCACAGAGATAATTCACCCCTCCACTTT. Translation: CASSLRLHRDNSPLHF.